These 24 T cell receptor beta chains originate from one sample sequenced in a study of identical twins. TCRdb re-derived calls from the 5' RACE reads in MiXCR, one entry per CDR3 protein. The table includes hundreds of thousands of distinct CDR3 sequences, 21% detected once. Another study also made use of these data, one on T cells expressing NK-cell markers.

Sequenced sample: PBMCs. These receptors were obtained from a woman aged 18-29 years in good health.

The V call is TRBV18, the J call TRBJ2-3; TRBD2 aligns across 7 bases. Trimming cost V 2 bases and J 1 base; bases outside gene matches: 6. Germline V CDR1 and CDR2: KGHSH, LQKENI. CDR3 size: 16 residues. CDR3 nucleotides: TGTGCCAGCTCACCATCTTCTAGCGGCGGCACAGATACGCAGTATTTT. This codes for CASSPSSSGGTDTQYF. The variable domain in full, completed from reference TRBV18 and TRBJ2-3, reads NAGVMQNPRHLVRRRGQEARLRCSPMKGHSHVYWYRQLPEEGLKFMVYLQKENIIDESGMPKERFSAEFPKEGPSILRIQQVVRGDSAAYFCASSPSSSGGTDTQYFGPGTRLTVL.

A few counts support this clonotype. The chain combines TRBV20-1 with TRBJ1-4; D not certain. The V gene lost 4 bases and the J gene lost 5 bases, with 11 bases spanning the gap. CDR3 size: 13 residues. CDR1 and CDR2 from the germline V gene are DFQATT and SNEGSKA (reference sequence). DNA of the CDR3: TGCAGTGCTACTAATACTGACAATGAAAAACTGTTTTTT. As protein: CSATNTDNEKLFF.

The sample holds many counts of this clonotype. The CDR3 DNA reads TGTGCCAGCAGTTTGGTCGAAAAACTGTTTTTT. Translating it yields CASSLVEKLFF. This rearrangement joins TRBV12-3 or TRBV12-4 to TRBJ1-4; D not certain. V was cut by 3 bases and J by 8 bases, with 4 bases left in between. This CDR3 contains 11 residues.

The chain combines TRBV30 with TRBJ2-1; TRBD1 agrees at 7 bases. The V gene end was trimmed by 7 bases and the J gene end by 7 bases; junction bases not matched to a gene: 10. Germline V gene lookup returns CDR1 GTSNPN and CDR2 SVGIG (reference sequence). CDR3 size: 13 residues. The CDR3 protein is CASAGGTWNEQFF. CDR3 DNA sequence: TGTGCCTCCGCAGGGGGAACGTGGAATGAGCAGTTCTTC.

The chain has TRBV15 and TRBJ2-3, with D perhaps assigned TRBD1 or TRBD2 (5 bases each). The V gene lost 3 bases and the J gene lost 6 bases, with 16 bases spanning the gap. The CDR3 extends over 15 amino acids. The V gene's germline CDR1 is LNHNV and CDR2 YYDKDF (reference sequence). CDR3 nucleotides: TGTGCCACCAGCAGCCGACTACATGAGGGGGATACGCAGTATTTT. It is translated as CATSSRLHEGDTQYF.

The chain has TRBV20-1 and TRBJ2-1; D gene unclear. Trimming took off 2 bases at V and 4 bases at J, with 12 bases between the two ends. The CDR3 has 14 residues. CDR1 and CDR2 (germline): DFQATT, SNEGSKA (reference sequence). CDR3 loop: CSARSYPQYNEQFF. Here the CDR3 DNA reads TGCAGTGCTAGATCGTACCCCCAATACAATGAGCAGTTCTTC.

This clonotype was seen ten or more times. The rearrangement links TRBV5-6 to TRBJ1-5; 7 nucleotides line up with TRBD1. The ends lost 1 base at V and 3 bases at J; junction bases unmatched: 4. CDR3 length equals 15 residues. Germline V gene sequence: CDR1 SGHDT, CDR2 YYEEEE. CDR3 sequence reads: CASSLRDSPNQPQHF. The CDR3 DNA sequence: TGTGCCAGCAGCTTGCGGGACAGCCCCAATCAGCCCCAGCATTTT.

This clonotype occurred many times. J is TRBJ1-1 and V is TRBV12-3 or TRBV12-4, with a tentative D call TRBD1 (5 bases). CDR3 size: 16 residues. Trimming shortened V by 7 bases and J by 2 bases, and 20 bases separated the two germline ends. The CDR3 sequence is CASTPLPGRENTEAFF. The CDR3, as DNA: TGTGCCAGCACCCCCCTCCCTGGCAGGGAAAACACTGAAGCTTTCTTT.

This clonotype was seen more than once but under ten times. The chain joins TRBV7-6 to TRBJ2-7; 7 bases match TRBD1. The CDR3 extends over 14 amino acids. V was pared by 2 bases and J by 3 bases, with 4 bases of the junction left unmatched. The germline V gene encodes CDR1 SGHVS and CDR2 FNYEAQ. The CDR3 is CASSLMSGGYEQYF. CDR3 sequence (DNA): TGTGCCAGCAGCTTAATGTCAGGGGGCTACGAGCAGTACTTC.

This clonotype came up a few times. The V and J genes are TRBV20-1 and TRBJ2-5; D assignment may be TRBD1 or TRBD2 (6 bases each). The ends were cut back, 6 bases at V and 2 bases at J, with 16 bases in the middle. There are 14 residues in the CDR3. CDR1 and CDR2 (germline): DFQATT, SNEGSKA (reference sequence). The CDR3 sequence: CSAKGGGQQETQYF. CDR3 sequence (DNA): TGCAGTGCCAAGGGAGGAGGACAGCAAGAGACCCAGTACTTC.

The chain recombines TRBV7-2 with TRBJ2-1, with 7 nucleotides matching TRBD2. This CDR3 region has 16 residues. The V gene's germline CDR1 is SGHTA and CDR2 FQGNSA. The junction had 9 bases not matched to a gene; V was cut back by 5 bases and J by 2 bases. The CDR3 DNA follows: TGTGCCAGCAGCCCCAGGGAGGGACTTCCCTACAATGAGCAGTTCTTC. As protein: CASSPREGLPYNEQFF. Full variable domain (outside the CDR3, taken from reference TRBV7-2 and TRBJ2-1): GAGVSQSPSNKVTEKGKDVELRCDPISGHTALYWYRQSLGQGLEFLIYFQGNSAPDKSGLPSDRFSAERTGGSVSTLTIQRTQQEDSAVYLCASSPREGLPYNEQFFGPGTRLTVL.

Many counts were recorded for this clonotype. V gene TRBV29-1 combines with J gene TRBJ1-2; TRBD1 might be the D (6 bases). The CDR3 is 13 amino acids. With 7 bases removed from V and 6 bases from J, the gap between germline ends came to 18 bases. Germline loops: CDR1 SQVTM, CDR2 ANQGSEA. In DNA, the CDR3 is TGCAGCGCAGGACGAGGGGGGGCGAATGGCTACACCTTC. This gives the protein CSAGRGGANGYTF.

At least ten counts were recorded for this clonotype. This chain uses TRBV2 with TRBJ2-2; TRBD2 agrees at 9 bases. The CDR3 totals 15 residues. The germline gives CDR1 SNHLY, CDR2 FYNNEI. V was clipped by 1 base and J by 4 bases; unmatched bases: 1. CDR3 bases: TGTGCCAGCAGTGAAGATAGCGGGAGCACCGGGGAGCTGTTTTTT. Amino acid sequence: CASSEDSGSTGELFF.

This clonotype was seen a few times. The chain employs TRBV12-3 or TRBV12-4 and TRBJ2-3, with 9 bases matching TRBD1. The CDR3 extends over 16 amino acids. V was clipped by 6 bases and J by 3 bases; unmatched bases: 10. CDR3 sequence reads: CASSHWTGARTDTQYF. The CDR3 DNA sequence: TGTGCCAGCAGCCACTGGACAGGGGCGAGAACAGATACGCAGTATTTT.

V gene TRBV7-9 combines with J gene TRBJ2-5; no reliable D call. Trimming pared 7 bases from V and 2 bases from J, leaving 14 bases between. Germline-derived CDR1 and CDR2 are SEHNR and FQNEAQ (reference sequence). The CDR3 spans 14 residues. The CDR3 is CASKPEPAQETQYF. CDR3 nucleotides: TGTGCCAGCAAGCCTGAACCAGCACAAGAGACCCAGTACTTC. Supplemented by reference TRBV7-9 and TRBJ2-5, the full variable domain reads DTGVSQNPRHKITKRGQNVTFRCDPISEHNRLYWYRQTLGQGPEFLTYFQNEAQLEKSRLLSDRFSAERPKGSFSTLEIQRTEQGDSAMYLCASKPEPAQETQYFGPGTRLLVL.

The CDR3 region has the DNA TGTGCCAGCAGTTACTCCCTCGGGCTCGAACCCCATGAGCAGTTCTTC. Its protein is CASSYSLGLEPHEQFF. The V call is TRBV6-5, the J call TRBJ2-1; unclear D gene. V lost 0 bases and J 8 bases, leaving 17 bases between the germline ends. In germline, CDR1 is MNHEY, CDR2 SVGAGI. The CDR3 contains 16 residues.

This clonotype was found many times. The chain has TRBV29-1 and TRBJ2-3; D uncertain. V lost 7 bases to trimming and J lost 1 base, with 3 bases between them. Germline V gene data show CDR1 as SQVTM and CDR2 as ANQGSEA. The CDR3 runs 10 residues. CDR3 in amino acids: CSGGTDTQYF. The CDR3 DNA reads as TGCAGCGGGGGCACAGATACGCAGTATTTT.

Here the CDR3 reads CAISTHRDRVYEQYF. The CDR3 nucleotides read TGTGCCATCAGTACCCACCGGGACAGGGTCTACGAGCAGTACTTC. The chain recombines TRBV10-3 with TRBJ2-7; 9 nucleotides match TRBD1. V was pared by 5 bases and J by 3 bases, with 8 bases of the junction left unmatched. The CDR3 has 15 amino acids. Germline CDR1 ENHRY, CDR2 SYGVKD.

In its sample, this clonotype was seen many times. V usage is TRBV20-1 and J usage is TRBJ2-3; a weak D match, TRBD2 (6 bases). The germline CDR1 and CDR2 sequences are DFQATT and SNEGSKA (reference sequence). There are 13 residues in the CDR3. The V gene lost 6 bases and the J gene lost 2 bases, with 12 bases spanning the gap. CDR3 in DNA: TGCAGTGCCGGCGGGGAGTCCACAGATACGCAGTATTTT. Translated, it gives CSAGGESTDTQYF.

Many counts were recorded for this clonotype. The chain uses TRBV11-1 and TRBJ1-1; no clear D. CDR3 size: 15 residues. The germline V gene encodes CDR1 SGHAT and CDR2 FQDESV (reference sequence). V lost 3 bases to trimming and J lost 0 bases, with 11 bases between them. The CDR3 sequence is CASSFRGNMNTEAFF. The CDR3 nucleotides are TGTGCCAGCAGCTTTAGAGGGAACATGAACACTGAAGCTTTCTTT.

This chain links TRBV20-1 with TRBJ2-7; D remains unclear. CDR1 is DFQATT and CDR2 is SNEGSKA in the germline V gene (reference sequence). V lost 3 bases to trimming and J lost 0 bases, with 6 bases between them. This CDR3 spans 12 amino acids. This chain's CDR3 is CSASLSSYEQYF. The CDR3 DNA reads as TGCAGTGCTAGTCTAAGCTCCTACGAGCAGTACTTC.

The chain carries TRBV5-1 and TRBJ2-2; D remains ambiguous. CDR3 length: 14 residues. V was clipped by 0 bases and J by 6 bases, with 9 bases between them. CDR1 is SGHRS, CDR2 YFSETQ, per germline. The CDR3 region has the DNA TGCGCCAGCAGCTTGGATGGCCCCCCCGGGGAGCTGTTTTTT. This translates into CASSLDGPPGELFF.

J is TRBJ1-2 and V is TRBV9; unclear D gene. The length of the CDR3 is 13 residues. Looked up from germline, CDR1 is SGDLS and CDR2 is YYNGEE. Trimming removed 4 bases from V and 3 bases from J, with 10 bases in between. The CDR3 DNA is TGTGCCAGCAGCTCCCGGACGGACTATGGCTACACCTTC. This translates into CASSSRTDYGYTF. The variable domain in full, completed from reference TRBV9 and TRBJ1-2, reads DSGVTQTPKHLITATGQRVTLRCSPRSGDLSVYWYQQSLDQGLQFLIQYYNGEERAKGNILERFSAQQFPDLHSELNLSSLELGDSALYFCASSSRTDYGYTFGSGTRLTVV.

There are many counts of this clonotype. The CDR3 DNA sequence: TGTGCCAGCAGCTTAACGCGAGACAGGATTTACAATGAGCAGTTCTTC. Its translation: CASSLTRDRIYNEQFF. J is TRBJ2-1 and V is TRBV7-9; a possible D gene is TRBD1 (6 bases). The CDR3 sequence is 16 residues long. Trimming took off 2 bases at V and 4 bases at J, with 15 bases between the two ends. Germline loops: CDR1 SEHNR, CDR2 FQNEAQ (reference sequence).